The 10 T cell receptor beta chains given below trace back to one sample, sequenced in a study of blood T cell repertoires in COVID-19. Only in-frame clones appear in the TCRdb table, and some are missing; sequencing was by immunoSEQ multiplex PCR. This sample has around 240,000 clones, with more than 75% found just once. The source material was peripheral blood. The origin of the receptors is a woman in her 30s who had recovered from COVID-19.

The CDR3 is CASKRRKNQPQHF. In DNA form, the CDR3 reads TGCGCCAGCAAGCGCCGAAAAAATCAGCCCCAGCATTTT. The J gene is TRBJ1-5, the V gene TRBV10-1; D call uncertain. The CDR3 runs to 13 residues. Trimming removed 7 bases from V and 4 bases from J, with 11 bases in between. Per the germline V gene, CDR1 is WNHNN and CDR2 is SYGVQD (reference sequence).

This chain links TRBV3-1 (or the pseudogene TRBV3-2) with TRBJ2-7; 8 positions match TRBD1. Losses at the gene ends were 2 bases for V and 6 bases for J; bases not matched to a gene: 6. Germline V lookup: CDR1 LGHDT, CDR2 YNNKEL (reference sequence). There are 14 residues in the CDR3. For the CDR3, the DNA is TGTGCCAGCAGCCAACACAGGGGGTTCGGCGAGCAGTACTTC. Residues: CASSQHRGFGEQYF.

The genes are TRBV6-5 and TRBJ1-2; the D gene is possibly TRBD1 (5 bases). This CDR3 has 11 amino acids. CDR1 and CDR2 from the germline V gene are MNHEY and SVGAGI. Trimming took 8 bases from V and 8 from J, leaving 12 bases between them. CDR3 sequence reads: CASSQGAGYTF. The CDR3 DNA sequence: TGTGCCAGCTCCCAGGGTGCGGGCTACACCTTC.

This clone was seen just once. V usage is TRBV6-5 and J usage is TRBJ2-3; 11 nucleotides align to TRBD2. This CDR3 comprises 14 residues. Unmatched junction bases numbered 1, after V lost 5 bases and J lost 3 bases. Germline V CDR1 and CDR2: MNHEY, SVGAGI. The CDR3 is CASSTSGGTDTQYF. The DNA of the CDR3 is TGTGCCAGCAGTACTAGCGGGGGTACAGATACGCAGTATTTT.

In its sample, this clone was seen a few times. The same CDR3 also results from other DNA sequences found in this sample. V usage is TRBV5-6 and J usage is TRBJ1-6, with D maybe TRBD1 (6 bases). The CDR3 contains 15 residues. Germline CDR1 is SGHDT and CDR2 is YYEEEE. Between the trimmed V and J ends, which lost 2 bases and 8 bases, there was a span of 14 bases. CDR3 protein: CASSLVQGSDSPLHF. Here the CDR3 DNA reads TGTGCCAGCAGCTTAGTCCAGGGGTCGGATTCACCCCTCCACTTT.

The rearrangement links TRBV7-2 to TRBJ2-5, with 9 positions matching TRBD2. Germline-derived CDR1 and CDR2 are SGHTA and FQGNSA. V dropped 5 bases and J dropped 3; count of bases not matched to a gene: 13. The CDR3 consists of 17 residues. DNA for the CDR3: TGTGCCAGCAGCCCCGAGGTATGGAGCGGGGGGAAAGAGACCCAGTACTTC. It codes for CASSPEVWSGGKETQYF.

The table lists this clone with a count of one. The chain carries TRBV19 and TRBJ1-6; TRBD1 matches 11 bases. Germline V gene data show CDR1 as LNHDA and CDR2 as SQIVND (reference sequence). The V and J ends lost 6 bases and 12 bases, in that order; junction bases with no gene match: 13. The CDR3 length is 16 residues. CDR3 DNA sequence: TGTGCCAGTAGCCCGAACATGGCGGGACAGGGGGAACCCCTCCACTTT. This translates into CASSPNMAGQGEPLHF.

The chain uses TRBV4-1 and TRBJ1-6; possible D gene TRBD1, 5 bases. The V end lost 1 base, the J end lost 7 bases, and 8 bases lay between the germline ends. The CDR3 totals 14 residues. Germline V gives CDR1 MGHRA, CDR2 YSYEKL. The CDR3 region is CASSQVRGNSPLHF. CDR3 sequence (DNA): TGCGCCAGCAGCCAAGTCCGGGGGAATTCACCCCTCCACTTT.

This chain uses TRBV6-2 or TRBV6-3 with TRBJ2-4, with D hard to call. Germline assignment: CDR1 MNHEY and CDR2 SVGEGT. This CDR3 comprises 12 residues. Trimming removed 0 bases from V and 15 bases from J, with 12 bases in between. This CDR3 is CASSYSTSDRYF. The CDR3 DNA reads as TGTGCCAGCAGTTACTCGACAAGTGATAGGTACTTC.

V gene TRBV6-4 combines with J gene TRBJ1-2, with a possible D match to TRBD1 (5 bases). CDR3 size: 13 residues. CDR1 and CDR2 from the germline V gene are MRHNA and SNTAGT. V lost 6 bases to trimming and J lost 4 bases, with 12 bases between them. CDR3 region: CASRPGLSYGYTF. The CDR3 bases are TGTGCCAGCAGACCAGGGCTATCCTATGGCTACACCTTC.